This note documents a single T cell receptor beta chain sequence. No cognate antigen has been identified for it. Qualities for individual bases were not recorded, and no much larger clone is one base off. These data come from a study of CD8 T cells in ankylosing spondylitis (dated by TCRdb to 2016 to 2017). Study-wide context: T cell receptor beta repertoires were profiled in healthy donors and ankylosing spondylitis patients so that disease-linked TCR variants could be found. The full study cohort was made up of about 24 ankylosing spondylitis patients and approximately 100 healthy donors. Samples of peripheral blood were taken, and for ankylosing spondylitis patients, synovial fluid was collected as well.

The paper as a whole reports these results and caveats: The disease-linked clones had a CD8+ phenotype and were found at relatively low frequencies in peripheral blood. Significant enrichment of the disease-linked clones was reported in matched synovial fluid samples from ankylosing spondylitis patients. Some TCR beta motif variants had previously been reported in synovial fluid and blood of reactive arthritis patients, which suggested common disease-initiation mechanisms. A TCR beta motif of fewer than 10 highly homologous amino acid variants appeared characteristic of blood from ankylosing spondylitis patients.

TCRdb names Illumina HiSeq 2500 as the instrument used. Quantitative 5'-RACE with molecular barcodes was used to prepare TCR beta libraries. The authors processed their data as follows. To identify disease-linked TCR variants, a new computational method was used, one built on a probabilistic model of VDJ rearrangement. The public reads were reanalyzed by TCRdb: fastp trimming at Q25, MiXCR alignment, in-frame beta chains only. Rows with a matching CDR3 protein are joined into one entry that keeps the most common DNA and genes. The V and J calls follow TCRdb's processing rather than the paper's. This sample lists 100,000 or so distinct CDR3 sequences; roughly 9% were detected once. The ten biggest clones cover about 31% of the sample. Taken from the germline V gene, the CDR1 and CDR2 loops are MNHEY and SVGAGI. After removal of 1 base from V and 6 bases from J, the junction retains 6 bases not matched to a gene. The CDR3 runs 15 amino acids, cysteine and phenylalanine included. Here the CDR3 DNA is all that survives: 45 bases in frame from base 1.

The chain joins TRBV6-5 to TRBJ2-1; a stretch of 7 junction bases matches TRBD2. This sequence was found in a male donor with ankylosing spondylitis. Sequencing was done on a sample of blood, either unsorted or a sorted T cell fraction (not recorded which). The CDR3 protein sequence reads: CASSYFAGAINEQFF. The DNA is TGTGCCAGCAGTTACTTCGCGGGAGCAATCAATGAGCAGTTCTTC.